Presented here are 29 T cell receptor beta chains from one specimen sequenced in a study of blood T cell repertoires in COVID-19. The data were produced by immunoSEQ multiplex PCR, yet TCRdb's version contains in-frame clones alone and is incomplete. The profile shows about 180,000 clones, approximately 87% of them singletons. The sample comprised peripheral blood. These receptors were obtained from a person aged 65-85 years with COVID-19, enrolled during active disease.

This clone was picked up one time. The chain links TRBV19 to TRBJ2-7; 10 nucleotides match TRBD1. The germline gives CDR1 LNHDA, CDR2 SQIVND (reference sequence). This CDR3 comprises 16 residues. J was trimmed by 2 bases and V by 5 bases; bases with no gene match: 9. Written as DNA, the CDR3 is TGTGCCAGTAGTTTAACACCGGGACAGGGGACCTACGAGCAGTACTTC. Protein product: CASSLTPGQGTYEQYF.

The chain combines TRBV27 with TRBJ1-1, with D possibly matching TRBD1 (5 bases). Germline CDR1 is MNHEY and CDR2 is SMNVEV (reference sequence). The V end lost 6 bases, the J end lost 6 bases, and 17 bases lay between the germline ends. The CDR3 consists of 14 residues. The CDR3 coding sequence is TGTGCCAGCAGGGACACCCCGGTCGTGCCTGAAGCTTTCTTT. Translating gives CASRDTPVVPEAFF.

V is TRBV18 and J is TRBJ1-2; TRBD1 matches at 8 bases. The V segment lost 2 bases and the J segment 7 bases; nucleotides outside the gene matches: 6. Germline V CDR1 and CDR2: KGHSH, LQKENI. The length of the CDR3 is 14 residues. The CDR3 bases are TGTGCCAGCTCACCAAAGACAGGGGACGGTGGCTACACCTTC. Translated, it gives CASSPKTGDGGYTF.

The chain carries TRBV3-1 (or the pseudogene TRBV3-2) and TRBJ2-5; 7 bases fit TRBD1. The V gene end was trimmed by 3 bases and the J gene end by 9 bases; junction bases not matched to a gene: 13. The CDR3 runs to 15 residues. Germline V gene lookup returns CDR1 LGHDT and CDR2 YNNKEL (reference sequence). The CDR3 here is CASSQTGTLMGPQYF. CDR3 DNA: TGTGCCAGCAGCCAGACAGGGACCCTCATGGGGCCCCAGTACTTC.

The CDR3 is CASSLQGIDQPQHF. The CDR3 DNA follows: TGTGCCAGCTCACTACAGGGAATTGATCAGCCCCAGCATTTT. The V call is TRBV18, the J call TRBJ1-5; tentatively, D is TRBD1 (6 bases). The V gene's germline CDR1 is KGHSH and CDR2 LQKENI. This CDR3 spans 14 amino acids. Trimming stripped 4 bases from V and 5 bases from J, with 12 bases between.

The genes are TRBV7-8 and TRBJ2-1; possible D gene TRBD2, 5 bases. The V end was cut by 0 bases, the J end by 9 bases, with 12 bases between. There are 14 residues in the CDR3. Germline V lookup: CDR1 SGHVS, CDR2 FQNEAQ. CDR3 DNA: TGTGCCAGCAGCTTAGCTGTGCGGGCCCTTGAGCAGTTCTTC. Its protein product is CASSLAVRALEQFF.

Written as DNA, the CDR3 is TGTGCCAGCAGCTTAGCGGGAGGGCAGGAGCAGTTCTTC. Amino acid sequence: CASSLAGGQEQFF. The chain recombines TRBV7-2 with TRBJ2-1; 7 bases align to TRBD2. The germline gives CDR1 SGHTA, CDR2 FQGNSA. The J segment lost 10 bases and the V segment lost 0 bases, leaving 3 bases of the junction unmatched. The CDR3 sequence is 13 residues long. The full variable domain, rest sourced from reference TRBV7-2 and TRBJ2-1, is GAGVSQSPSNKVTEKGKDVELRCDPISGHTALYWYRQSLGQGLEFLIYFQGNSAPDKSGLPSDRFSAERTGGSVSTLTIQRTQQEDSAVYLCASSLAGGQEQFFGPGTRLTVL.

The rearrangement joins TRBV2 to TRBJ1-5, with TRBD1 matching over 7 bases. Germline trimming cut 6 bases from V and 1 base from J; bases unmatched to any gene: 6. This CDR3 is 15 amino acids long. The germline V gene has CDR1 SNHLY and CDR2 FYNNEI. CDR3 in DNA: TGTGCCAGCAGATGGGACAGACCAAGCAATCAGCCCCAGCATTTT. It codes for CASRWDRPSNQPQHF.

To note about this clone: In the same sample, other DNA sequences code for this CDR3. The rearrangement uses TRBV7-2 and TRBJ2-3; 14 nucleotides align to TRBD2. V lost 1 base to trimming and J lost 6 bases; unmatched junction nucleotides: 3. This CDR3 is built from 16 residues. Germline V CDR1 and CDR2: SGHTA, FQGNSA. This CDR3 is CASSLGLAGGTDTQYF. CDR3 DNA sequence: TGTGCCAGCAGCTTAGGACTAGCGGGGGGGACTGATACGCAGTATTTT.

This chain links TRBV2 with TRBJ2-7; 8 bases match TRBD1. Germline CDR1 is SNHLY and CDR2 is FYNNEI. The CDR3 has 13 amino acids. J lost 7 bases, V lost 3 bases, and 5 bases had no gene match. The CDR3 here is CASSEDRAREQYF. The CDR3 DNA follows: TGTGCCAGCAGTGAGGACAGGGCGAGGGAGCAGTACTTC.

V is TRBV5-4 and J is TRBJ2-7; D may be TRBD2 (6 bases). Germline V gives CDR1 SGHNT, CDR2 YYREEE (reference sequence). This CDR3 spans 15 amino acids. Trimming removed 1 base at V and 1 base at J, with 12 bases between. CDR3 nucleotides: TGTGCCAGCAGCTTGCCGGGACTTTCATCCTACGAGCAGTACTTC. Translating gives CASSLPGLSSYEQYF.

The genes are TRBV28 and TRBJ2-7; a weak D match, TRBD1 (5 bases). Trimming removed 6 bases from V and 3 bases from J, with 12 bases in between. Germline V gene data show CDR1 as MDHEN and CDR2 as SYDVKM. The CDR3 length is 13 residues. The DNA of the CDR3 is TGTGCCAGCAGCCGAGTAGGGGTCTACGAGCAGTACTTC. Translating it yields CASSRVGVYEQYF.

The V and J genes are TRBV27 and TRBJ2-5; no firm D call. The V and J ends lost 5 bases and 0 bases respectively, with 19 bases between them. The germline gives CDR1 MNHEY, CDR2 SMNVEV (reference sequence). The CDR3 is 17 residues long. The CDR3 reads CASSPRVAADYQETQYF. The CDR3, as DNA: TGTGCCAGCAGTCCTCGGGTAGCCGCCGATTACCAAGAGACCCAGTACTTC.

This chain links TRBV12-3 or TRBV12-4 with TRBJ1-4, with TRBD1 as a possible D gene (5 bases). This CDR3 has 13 residues. Trimming took off 2 bases at V and 8 bases at J, with 9 bases between the two ends. This chain's CDR3 is CASSLFGGEKLFF. CDR3 bases: TGTGCCAGCAGTTTATTTGGGGGGGAAAAACTGTTTTTT.

The chain recombines TRBV6-6 with TRBJ2-3; D ambiguous. Per the germline V gene, CDR1 is MNHNY and CDR2 is SVGAGI (reference sequence). With 5 bases removed from V and 0 bases from J, the gap between germline ends came to 12 bases. CDR3 size: 15 residues. CDR3: CASSRGGSSTDTQYF. CDR3 coding DNA: TGTGCCAGCAGTCGTGGCGGTTCTAGCACAGATACGCAGTATTTT.

The chain combines TRBV12-3 or TRBV12-4 with TRBJ1-2, with D possibly TRBD1 on 5 matching bases. The CDR3 covers 13 residues. V dropped 4 bases and J dropped 8 bases, with 14 bases sitting between them. The CDR3: CASSSRTPGGYTF. In DNA, the CDR3 is TGTGCCAGCAGTTCTCGGACACCGGGCGGCTACACCTTC.

V is TRBV7-2 and J is TRBJ1-2; D unresolved. Germline values: CDR1 SGHTA, CDR2 FQGNSA. V lost 5 bases to trimming and J lost 5 bases, with 12 bases between them. This CDR3 is built from 13 residues. The CDR3 coding sequence is TGTGCCAGCAGCCAACAGAGCTTATATGGCTACACCTTC. Translating it yields CASSQQSLYGYTF.

The chain couples TRBV11-1 to TRBJ1-1; TRBD1 matches at 9 bases. The CDR3 runs to 14 residues. Looked up from germline, CDR1 is SGHAT and CDR2 is FQDESV (reference sequence). The junction had 5 bases not matched to a gene; V was cut back by 6 bases and J by 3 bases. As DNA, the CDR3 is TGTGCCAGCAGAAAAGACAGGGGGGACACTGAAGCTTTCTTT. Encoded protein: CASRKDRGDTEAFF.

The chain joins TRBV28 to TRBJ1-5, with TRBD1 matching 8 bases. Trimming at V came to 5 bases and at J to 5 bases, leaving 5 bases not matched to a gene. Looked up from germline, CDR1 is MDHEN and CDR2 is SYDVKM. The CDR3 extends over 14 amino acids. CDR3 nucleotides: TGTGCCAGCAGTCCCACAGGGGGGGATCAGCCCCAGCATTTT. This translates into CASSPTGGDQPQHF.

The chain employs TRBV6-5 and TRBJ1-1; D ambiguous. CDR3 length: 13 amino acids. The germline CDR1 and CDR2 sequences are MNHEY and SVGAGI. V was trimmed by 10 bases and J by 1 base, leaving 13 bases between them. CDR3 region: CATLREGNTEAFF. In DNA, the CDR3 is TGTGCCACCCTACGGGAAGGGAACACTGAAGCTTTCTTT.

V and J are TRBV5-6 and TRBJ1-1; D may be TRBD1 (6 bases). Trimming shortened V by 4 bases and J by 0 bases, and 13 bases separated the two germline ends. Germline V gives CDR1 SGHDT, CDR2 YYEEEE. The CDR3 consists of 15 residues. The CDR3 spells CASSRRGIMNTEAFF. In nucleotides, the CDR3 is TGTGCCAGCAGCCGCAGGGGAATCATGAACACTGAAGCTTTCTTT.

The V gene is TRBV10-3, the J gene TRBJ2-5, with 7 bases aligning to TRBD1. The CDR3 is made up of 15 amino acids. Germline CDR1 reads ENHRY; CDR2 reads SYGVKD. V lost 3 bases to trimming and J lost 0 bases; unmatched junction nucleotides: 4. The CDR3 DNA follows: TGTGCCATCAGTGACAGGGGACAGTACCAAGAGACCCAGTACTTC. Translated: CAISDRGQYQETQYF.

This chain links TRBV27 with TRBJ2-2; 8 bases line up with TRBD1. The CDR3 runs to 15 residues. Germline CDR1 reads MNHEY; CDR2 reads SMNVEV (reference sequence). The J segment lost 6 bases and the V segment lost 5 bases, leaving 8 bases of the junction unmatched. The CDR3 DNA is TGTGCCAGCAGTCCACTGGTGACAGGGGCCGGGGAGCTGTTTTTT. Residues: CASSPLVTGAGELFF.

This chain connects TRBV11-2 to TRBJ1-4; 9 nucleotides match TRBD1. V shed 1 base, J shed 7 bases, and the junction held 4 bases outside the gene matches. Per germline, CDR1 SGHAT and CDR2 FQNNGV. The CDR3 length is 15 residues. In DNA form, the CDR3 reads TGTGCCAGCAGCTTAGGGGACAGGGATTTTGAAAAACTGTTTTTT. It is translated as CASSLGDRDFEKLFF. The variable domain in full, with the rest retrieved from reference TRBV11-2 and TRBJ1-4, is EAGVAQSPRYKIIEKRQSVAFWCNPISGHATLYWYQQILGQGPKLLIQFQNNGVVDDSQLPKDRFSAERLKGVDSTLKIQPAKLEDSAVYLCASSLGDRDFEKLFFGSGTQLSVL.

The chain joins TRBV29-1 to TRBJ2-5; 7 bases agree with TRBD1. Germline trimming cut 7 bases from V and 2 bases from J; bases unmatched to any gene: 7. CDR3 size: 13 residues. Germline V gene lookup returns CDR1 SQVTM and CDR2 ANQGSEA. The CDR3 coding sequence is TGCAGCGCCAACAGGGGCGGTCAAGAGACCCAGTACTTC. Its translation: CSANRGGQETQYF.

This chain uses TRBV5-1 with TRBJ2-5, with TRBD1 identical over 7 bases. The CDR3 length is 14 residues. The germline V gene encodes CDR1 SGHRS and CDR2 YFSETQ. V shed 3 bases, J shed 2 bases, and the junction held 4 bases outside the gene matches. CDR3 bases: TGCGCCAGCAGCTCCGGGACAGAACAAGAGACCCAGTACTTC. Protein product: CASSSGTEQETQYF. The full variable domain, with the rest looked up from reference TRBV5-1 and TRBJ2-5, is KAGVTQTPRYLIKTRGQQVTLSCSPISGHRSVSWYQQTPGQGLQFLFEYFSETQRNKGNFPGRFSGRQFSNSRSEMNVSTLELGDSALYLCASSSGTEQETQYFGPGTRLLVL.

The count of this clone is one. CDR3 coding DNA: TGCAGCGTTCCAGCAGCGGGGATCCAAGAGACCCAGTACTTC. Its translation is CSVPAAGIQETQYF. The chain is built from TRBV29-1 and TRBJ2-5, with 7 bases fitting TRBD2. This CDR3 is built from 14 residues. Per germline, CDR1 SQVTM and CDR2 ANQGSEA. The V and J ends lost 5 bases and 1 base, in that order; junction bases with no gene match: 7.

V and J are TRBV6-5 and TRBJ1-5; D gene ambiguous. The V end was cut by 4 bases, the J end by 9 bases, with 16 bases between. The germline V gene encodes CDR1 MNHEY and CDR2 SVGAGI. CDR3 size: 14 residues. This CDR3 is CASSSRESEGPQHF. The CDR3 nucleotides are TGTGCCAGCAGTTCCCGGGAATCTGAGGGGCCCCAGCATTTT.

CDR3 protein: CASFSGGLGELFF. The CDR3 coding sequence is TGTGCCAGCTTTAGCGGGGGGTTAGGGGAGCTGTTTTTT. The rearrangement links TRBV11-2 to TRBJ2-2; 10 bases line up with TRBD2. The CDR3 contains 13 residues. Per the germline V gene, CDR1 is SGHAT and CDR2 is FQNNGV. V lost 8 bases, J lost 8 bases, and 5 bases stayed unmatched.